The clone carrying this TCR beta chain was seen just once. No antigen is known for it. This sequence may be a read error, since a much larger clone differs from it by one base. The sample comes from a study of T cell repertoires in cytomegalovirus infection. Overall study: Public TCR beta signatures indicated both CMV infection and matching HLA type.

MiXCR was run by TCRdb on the reads, yielding one entry per CDR3 protein. The table has over 100,000 distinct CDR3 sequences, about 30% seen once. CDR1 is SNHLY, CDR2 FYNNEI, per germline. The CDR3 has 11 amino acids. The ends were cut back, 4 bases at V and 4 bases at J, with 1 base in the middle. The source of this sequence is a human donor in good health (CMV status not recorded). Some clones in this sample may be carry-over from other donors' samples. The chain joins TRBV2 to TRBJ2-2, with D unclear. Material: CD8+ T cells from cultured PBMCs, obtained from culture after CMV antigen stimulation. CDR3 sequence: CASSVTGELFF. CDR3 nucleotide sequence: TGTGCCAGCAGTGTCACCGGGGAGCTGTTTTTT.